This T cell receptor (beta chain) comes out of a study of blood T cell repertoires in COVID-19. Assay: immunoSEQ multiplex PCR; the TCRdb copy retains only in-frame clones and omits some. The data contain more than 200,000 clones, around nine tenths of them singletons. The V end was cut by 9 bases, the J end by 6 bases, with 17 bases between. Germline assignment: CDR1 MNHEY and CDR2 SMNVEV (reference sequence). The CDR3 covers 14 residues. The specimen sequenced was peripheral blood. The TCR comes from a woman in her fifties or sixties with COVID-19, enrolled during active disease. This chain links TRBV27 with TRBJ1-4; D unclear. The CDR3 bases are TGTGCCAGTAGAGGAGCGGGTTGGTATGAAAAACTGTTTTTT. It codes for CASRGAGWYEKLFF.